These T cell receptor beta chains were read from a single sample in a study of T cells in Graves' hyperthyroidism and ophthalmopathy. TCRdb redid the calling of the multiplex PCR reads with MiXCR, one entry per CDR3 protein. The sample has hundreds of thousands of distinct CDR3 sequences; nearly 45% are singletons. Sequences were obtained from peripheral blood or thyroid tissue (not recorded which). The receptors come from an adult man with Graves' disease, either hyperthyroidism or ophthalmopathy (not recorded which). The CDR3 runs from the conserved cysteine through the conserved F or W. The D gene is left open where the match is weak. Size is omitted from some rows. Given values are once, few, many or a class for expanded clones.

clone size,V gene,D gene,J gene,CDR3 protein,CDR3 DNA
NA,TRBV6-6,TRBD1,TRBJ2-5,CASGRTGEETQYF,TGTGCCAGCGGGAGGACAGGGGAAGAGACCCAGTACTTC
few,TRBV20-1,NA,TRBJ2-5,CSARMGGNPGTQYF,TGCAGTGCCAGGATGGGGGGTAACCCCGGGACCCAGTACTTC
NA,TRBV7-8,NA,TRBJ2-7,CASSDPRGYYEQYF,TGTGCCAGCAGCGATCCCAGGGGATACTACGAGCAGTACTTC
NA,TRBV24-1,NA,TRBJ2-5,CASSFSGQPQYF,TGTGCCAGCAGTTTTTCAGGTCAGCCCCAGTACTTC
NA,TRBV29-1,TRBD1,TRBJ2-5,CSVEVGTGAGETQYF,TGCAGCGTTGAAGTCGGGACAGGGGCGGGGGAGACCCAGTACTTC
NA,TRBV6-6,NA,TRBJ1-1,CASSYGQQGLNTEAFF,TGTGCCAGCAGTTACGGGCAACAGGGCCTGAACACTGAAGCTTTCTTT
NA,TRBV19,NA,TRBJ1-1,CASTPQGMNTEAFF,TGTGCCAGTACTCCACAGGGCATGAACACTGAAGCTTTCTTT
NA,TRBV7-8,TRBD2,TRBJ2-7,CASSLVSSGISGGAYEQYF,TGTGCCAGCAGCTTAGTGTCTAGCGGGATATCCGGGGGGGCCTACGAGCAGTACTTC
NA,TRBV7-8,TRBD1,TRBJ2-5,CASSWTTGRPEETQYF,TGTGCCAGCAGCTGGACGACAGGGCGGCCGGAAGAGACCCAGTACTTC
NA,TRBV7-3,NA,TRBJ1-2,CASSPGDVSGYTF,TGTGCCAGCAGTCCCGGGGACGTCTCTGGCTACACCTTC
many,TRBV9,TRBD1,TRBJ1-6,CASSAGQGEDSPLHF,TGTGCCAGCAGCGCGGGACAGGGGGAGGATTCACCCCTCCACTTT
NA,TRBV6-1,NA,TRBJ2-7,CASRGSGTYEQYF,TGTGCCAGCAGGGGGTCGGGGACCTACGAGCAGTACTTC
NA,TRBV7-2,NA,TRBJ1-6,CASSLGSTNSPLHF,TGTGCCAGCAGCCTCGGCTCAACTAATTCACCCCTCCACTTT
many,TRBV7-9,TRBD1,TRBJ2-6,CASSPTAGQAYSGANVLTF,TGTGCCAGCAGCCCCACCGCTGGACAGGCATACTCTGGGGCCAACGTCCTGACTTTC
NA,TRBV9,NA,TRBJ2-7,CASSLQHTYEQYF,TGTGCCAGCAGTTTGCAGCATACCTACGAGCAGTACTTC
NA,TRBV24-1,NA,TRBJ1-2,CASSFIPLSNYGYTF,TGTGCCAGCAGTTTTATTCCGTTGTCTAACTATGGCTACACCTTC
NA,TRBV2,NA,TRBJ1-1,CASSSDSYTEAFF,TGTGCCAGCAGTTCGGACAGCTACACTGAAGCTTTCTTT
few,TRBV5-1,NA,TRBJ2-7,CASSLSEYEQYF,TGCGCCAGCAGCTTGTCAGAATACGAGCAGTACTTC
many,TRBV5-1,NA,TRBJ1-6,CASSTQGQNSPLHF,TGCGCCAGCAGCACGCAAGGACAGAATTCACCCCTCCACTTT
NA,TRBV20-1,NA,TRBJ2-2,CSARDLGGGELFF,TGCAGTGCTAGAGATCTTGGAGGGGGGGAGCTGTTTTTT